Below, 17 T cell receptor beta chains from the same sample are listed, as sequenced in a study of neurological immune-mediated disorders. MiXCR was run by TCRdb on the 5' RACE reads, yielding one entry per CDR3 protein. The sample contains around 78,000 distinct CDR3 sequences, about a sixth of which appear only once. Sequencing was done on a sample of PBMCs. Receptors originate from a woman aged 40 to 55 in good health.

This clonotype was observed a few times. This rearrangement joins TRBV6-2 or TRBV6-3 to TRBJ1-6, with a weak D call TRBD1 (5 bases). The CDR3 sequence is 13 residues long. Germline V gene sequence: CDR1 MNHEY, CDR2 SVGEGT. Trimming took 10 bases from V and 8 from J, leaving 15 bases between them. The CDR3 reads CATGTREYSPLHF. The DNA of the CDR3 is TGTGCCACCGGGACGAGGGAATATTCACCCCTCCACTTT.

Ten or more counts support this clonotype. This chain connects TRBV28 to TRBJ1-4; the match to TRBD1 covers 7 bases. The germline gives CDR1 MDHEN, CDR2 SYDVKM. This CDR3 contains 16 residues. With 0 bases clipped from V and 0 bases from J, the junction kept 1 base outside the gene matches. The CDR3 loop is CASSLWGTATNEKLFF. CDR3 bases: TGTGCCAGCAGTTTATGGGGGACAGCAACTAATGAAAAACTGTTTTTT.

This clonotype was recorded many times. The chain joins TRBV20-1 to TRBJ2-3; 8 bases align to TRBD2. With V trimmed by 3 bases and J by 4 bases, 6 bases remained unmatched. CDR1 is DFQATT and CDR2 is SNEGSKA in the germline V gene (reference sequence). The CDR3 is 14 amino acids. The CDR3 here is CSARLGGGPDTQYF. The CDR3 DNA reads TGCAGTGCTAGGCTCGGGGGGGGCCCAGATACGCAGTATTTT.

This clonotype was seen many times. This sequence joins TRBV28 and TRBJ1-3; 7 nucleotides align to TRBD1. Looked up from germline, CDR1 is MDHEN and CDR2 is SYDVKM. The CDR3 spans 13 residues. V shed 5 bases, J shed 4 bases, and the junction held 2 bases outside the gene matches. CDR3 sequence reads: CASSTGVGNTIYF. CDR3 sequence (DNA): TGTGCCAGCAGTACAGGGGTAGGAAACACCATATATTTT. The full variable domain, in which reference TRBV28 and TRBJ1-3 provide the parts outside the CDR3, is DVKVTQSSRYLVKRTGEKVFLECVQDMDHENMFWYRQDPGLGLRLIYFSYDVKMKEKGDIPEGYSVSREKKERFSLILESASTNQTSMYLCASSTGVGNTIYFGEGSWLTVV.

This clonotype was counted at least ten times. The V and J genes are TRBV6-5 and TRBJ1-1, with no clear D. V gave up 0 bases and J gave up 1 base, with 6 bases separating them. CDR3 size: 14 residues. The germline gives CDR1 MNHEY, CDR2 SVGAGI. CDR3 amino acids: CASSYSMENTEAFF. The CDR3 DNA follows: TGTGCCAGCAGTTACTCCATGGAGAACACTGAAGCTTTCTTT.

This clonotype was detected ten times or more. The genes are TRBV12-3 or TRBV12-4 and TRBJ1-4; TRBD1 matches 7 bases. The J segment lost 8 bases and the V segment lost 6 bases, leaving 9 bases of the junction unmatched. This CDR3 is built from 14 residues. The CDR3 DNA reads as TGTGCCAGCAGCCCGGGGCAGGGGGGCGAAAAACTGTTTTTT. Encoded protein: CASSPGQGGEKLFF.

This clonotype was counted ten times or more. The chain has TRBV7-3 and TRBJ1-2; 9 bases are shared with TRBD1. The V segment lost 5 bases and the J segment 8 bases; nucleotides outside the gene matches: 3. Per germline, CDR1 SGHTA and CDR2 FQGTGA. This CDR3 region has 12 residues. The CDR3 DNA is TGTGCCAGCAGCGCGGGACAGGGCGGCTACACCTTC. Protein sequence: CASSAGQGGYTF.

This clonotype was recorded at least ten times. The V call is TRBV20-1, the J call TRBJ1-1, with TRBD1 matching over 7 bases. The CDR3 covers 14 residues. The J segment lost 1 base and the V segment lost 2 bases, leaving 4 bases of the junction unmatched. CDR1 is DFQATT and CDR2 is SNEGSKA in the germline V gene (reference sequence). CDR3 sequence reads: CSARSDRANTEAFF. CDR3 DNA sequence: TGCAGTGCTAGAAGTGACAGGGCGAACACTGAAGCTTTCTTT.

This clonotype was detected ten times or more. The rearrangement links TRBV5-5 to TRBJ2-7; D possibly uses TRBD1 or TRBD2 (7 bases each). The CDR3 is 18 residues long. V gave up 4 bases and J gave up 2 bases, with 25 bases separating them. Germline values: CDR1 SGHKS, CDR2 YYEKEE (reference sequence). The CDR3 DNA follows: TGTGCCAGCAGCAACCGACAGGGAGGGATTTCGGGCCCCTACGAGCAGTACTTC. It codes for CASSNRQGGISGPYEQYF.

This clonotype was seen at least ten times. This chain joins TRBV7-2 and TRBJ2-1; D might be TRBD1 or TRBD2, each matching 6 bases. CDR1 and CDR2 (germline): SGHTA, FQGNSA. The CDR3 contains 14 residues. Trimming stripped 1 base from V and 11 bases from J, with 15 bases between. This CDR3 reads CASSLGSGASKQFF. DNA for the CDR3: TGTGCCAGCAGCTTAGGGTCGGGGGCATCTAAGCAGTTCTTC.

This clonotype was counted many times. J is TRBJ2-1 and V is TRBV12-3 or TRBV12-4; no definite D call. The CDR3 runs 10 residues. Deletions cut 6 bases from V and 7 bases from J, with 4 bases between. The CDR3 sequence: CASSANEQFF. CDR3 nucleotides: TGTGCCAGCAGCGCTAATGAGCAGTTCTTC.

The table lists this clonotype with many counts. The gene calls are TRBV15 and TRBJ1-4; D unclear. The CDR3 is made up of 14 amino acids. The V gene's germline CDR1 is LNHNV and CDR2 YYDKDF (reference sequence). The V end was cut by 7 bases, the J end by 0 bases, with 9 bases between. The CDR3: CATTQTATNEKLFF. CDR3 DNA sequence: TGTGCCACCACCCAGACCGCAACTAATGAAAAACTGTTTTTT.

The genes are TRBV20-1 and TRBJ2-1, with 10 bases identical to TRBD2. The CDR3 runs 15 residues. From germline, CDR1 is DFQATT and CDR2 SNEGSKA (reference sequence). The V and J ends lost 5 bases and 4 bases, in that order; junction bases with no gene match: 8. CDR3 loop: CSAGLAEGLYNEQFF. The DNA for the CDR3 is TGCAGTGCTGGACTAGCGGAGGGTCTATACAATGAGCAGTTCTTC.

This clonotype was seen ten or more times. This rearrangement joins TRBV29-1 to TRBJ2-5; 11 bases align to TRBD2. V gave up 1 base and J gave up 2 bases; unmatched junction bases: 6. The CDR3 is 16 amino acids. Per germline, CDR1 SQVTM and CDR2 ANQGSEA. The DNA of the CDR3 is TGCAGCGTTGAAGGGCTAGCGGGGGGAAGGCAAGAGACCCAGTACTTC. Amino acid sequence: CSVEGLAGGRQETQYF.

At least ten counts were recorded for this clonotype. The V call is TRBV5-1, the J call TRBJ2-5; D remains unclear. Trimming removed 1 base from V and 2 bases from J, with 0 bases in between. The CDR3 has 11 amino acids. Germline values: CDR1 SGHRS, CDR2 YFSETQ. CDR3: CASSLQETQYF. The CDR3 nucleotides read TGCGCCAGCAGCTTGCAAGAGACCCAGTACTTC.

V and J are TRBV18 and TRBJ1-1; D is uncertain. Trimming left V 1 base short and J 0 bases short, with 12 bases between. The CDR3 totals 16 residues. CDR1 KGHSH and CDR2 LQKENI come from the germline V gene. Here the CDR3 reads CASSPQGFPLNTEAFF. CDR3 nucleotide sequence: TGTGCCAGCTCACCACAGGGATTCCCTTTGAACACTGAAGCTTTCTTT.

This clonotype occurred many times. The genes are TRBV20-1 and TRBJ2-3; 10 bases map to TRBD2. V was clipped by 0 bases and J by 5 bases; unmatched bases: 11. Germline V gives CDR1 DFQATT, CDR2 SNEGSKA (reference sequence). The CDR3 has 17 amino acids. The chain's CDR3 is CSARDGRAGGQEDTQYF. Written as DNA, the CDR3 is TGCAGTGCTAGAGATGGGAGAGCGGGGGGGCAAGAAGATACGCAGTATTTT.